This T cell receptor beta chain stems from a study of T cell responses to AZD1222 COVID-19 vaccine. The V end lost 0 bases, the J end lost 0 bases, and 9 bases lay between the germline ends. The CDR3 sequence is 16 residues long. The germline gives CDR1 MNHEY, CDR2 SVGAGI. Here immunoSEQ multiplex PCR was the method, and the copy in TCRdb shows in-frame clones only, minus some. The sample includes 150,000 to 200,000 clones, about 87% of them seen just once. This sequence originates from an adult in good health. This rearrangement joins TRBV6-5 to TRBJ2-4; maybe TRBD1 (6 bases). The sample here was peripheral blood, taken on day 0 of AZD1222 vaccination. The CDR3 DNA is TGTGCCAGCAGTTACTCAACACAGGGAGCCAAAAACATTCAGTACTTC. This encodes CASSYSTQGAKNIQYF.